The rows below give T cell receptor beta chains drawn from one sample of a study of blood T cell repertoires in COVID-19. The data were produced by immunoSEQ multiplex PCR, yet TCRdb's version contains in-frame clones alone and is incomplete. The sample lists some 200,000 clones, less than 90% occurring once. The material sequenced was PBMCs or T cells enriched from blood (not recorded which). These receptors were collected from a woman in her twenties or thirties who had recovered from COVID-19. Both conserved end residues are part of each CDR3.

11	TRBV7-2	TRBJ1-2	CASGPGDGYTF
12	TRBV7-9	TRBJ1-4	CASSLLGEAVFF
15	TRBV4-3	TRBJ2-7	CASSQEGTGAYEQYF
14	TRBV5-6	TRBJ1-3	CASSLAARGNTIYF
15	TRBV9	TRBJ1-2	CASSVATDQHYGYTF
16	TRBV5-6	TRBJ1-2	CASSLTGTGAFYGYTF
12	TRBV5-1	TRBJ2-1	CASSSRGNEQFF
16	TRBV4-3	TRBJ1-5	CASSQDWRGLQQPQHF
21	TRBV12-5	TRBJ1-2	CASGLESLPINLGTDPYGYTF
15	TRBV7-9	TRBJ1-2	CASSLALRTVYGYTF
15	TRBV9	TRBJ1-1	CASSPRGQLNTEAFF
16	TRBV4-3	TRBJ1-1	CASSQMLTTGGTEAFF
15	TRBV27	TRBJ2-2	CASSLTGYHTGELFF
16	TRBV20-1	TRBJ2-1	CSASSLAGVSYNEQFF
15	TRBV19	TRBJ2-7	CASSTAEGGPYEQYF
19	TRBV7-8	TRBJ2-2	CASKLTGGRLWTNTGELFF
12	TRBV19	TRBJ2-7	CASSMLGGEQYF